Presented here are 13 T cell receptor beta chains from one specimen sequenced in a study of T cells in localized non-small cell lung cancer. The table came from immunoSEQ multiplex PCR; TCRdb's copy has only in-frame clones and leaves some out. The sample shows about 33,000 clones, about four fifths of them seen only once. The source material was peripheral blood, sampled before any cancer treatment. The origin of the receptors is a male donor at least 60 years old with stage III squamous cell lung carcinoma.

This CDR3 reads CASSFTGGQDAFF. Here the CDR3 DNA reads TGTGCCAGCAGCTTCACAGGGGGCCAGGATGCTTTCTTT. The J gene is TRBJ1-1, the V gene TRBV14; TRBD1 agrees at 9 bases. The CDR3 spans 13 residues. The germline V gene has CDR1 SGHDN and CDR2 FVKESK. V shed 5 bases and J 11 bases; nucleotides not matched to a gene: 9.

DNA for the CDR3: TGCGCCAGCAGCGTAAACACTAATGAGCAGTTCTTC. Protein product: CASSVNTNEQFF. The chain employs TRBV5-1 and TRBJ2-1; D is uncertain. The germline V and J ends were trimmed by 4 bases and 7 bases, with 9 bases remaining between them. Per the germline V gene, CDR1 is SGHRS and CDR2 is YFSETQ. The CDR3 runs 12 residues.

The chain uses TRBV5-4 and TRBJ1-1, with D perhaps matching TRBD1 (6 bases). Trimming took 2 bases from V and 1 from J, leaving 9 bases between them. This CDR3 comprises 14 residues. The germline V gene encodes CDR1 SGHNT and CDR2 YYREEE (reference sequence). The CDR3 coding sequence is TGTGCCAGCAGCTTCGGGGGGCAGAACACTGAAGCTTTCTTT. This gives the protein CASSFGGQNTEAFF.

The chain recombines TRBV7-9 with TRBJ1-1; the D is unclear. Trimming cost V 2 bases and J 0 bases, with 4 bases left between them. Germline CDR1 and CDR2: SEHNR and FQNEAQ (reference sequence). This CDR3 spans 13 amino acids. In nucleotides, the CDR3 is TGTGCCAGCAGCTTATTTTTGAACACTGAAGCTTTCTTT. This translates into CASSLFLNTEAFF.

CDR3 sequence reads: CASSYVHGLDGYTF. The CDR3 DNA is TGTGCCAGCAGTTACGTACACGGACTAGATGGCTACACCTTC. V gene TRBV6-6 combines with J gene TRBJ1-2; D gene ambiguous. This CDR3 spans 14 amino acids. Trimming pared 2 bases from V and 6 bases from J, leaving 13 bases between. Per germline, CDR1 MNHNY and CDR2 SVGAGI (reference sequence).

V usage is TRBV15 and J usage is TRBJ2-5; 8 bases are a match to TRBD2. The CDR3 has 17 amino acids. V was clipped by 1 base and J by 5 bases; unmatched bases: 12. Germline lookup yields CDR1 LNHNV and CDR2 YYDKDF (reference sequence). The CDR3 here is CATSRGFKREFMETQYF. CDR3 DNA sequence: TGTGCCACCAGCAGAGGATTCAAGCGGGAGTTTATGGAGACCCAGTACTTC.

This clone occurred once. V is TRBV7-8 and J is TRBJ2-3; no reliable D call. The V gene lost 2 bases and the J gene lost 3 bases, with 0 bases spanning the gap. CDR3 length: 11 amino acids. CDR1 SGHVS and CDR2 FQNEAQ come from the germline V gene. Here the CDR3 DNA reads TGTGCCAGCAGCTTAACAGATACGCAGTATTTT. Its translation: CASSLTDTQYF.

The V gene is TRBV27, the J gene TRBJ1-6, with no clear D. V was clipped by 11 bases and J by 0 bases, with 5 bases between them. Germline lookup yields CDR1 MNHEY and CDR2 SMNVEV (reference sequence). The CDR3 extends over 12 amino acids. The chain's CDR3 is CASSSYNSPLHF. The CDR3 DNA reads TGTGCCTCAAGCTCCTATAATTCACCCCTCCACTTT.

J is TRBJ1-6 and V is TRBV14; D not resolved. V lost 0 bases and J 13 bases, leaving 7 bases between the germline ends. Germline CDR1 is SGHDN and CDR2 is FVKESK. This CDR3 is 12 amino acids long. The CDR3 spells CASSQDFSPLHF. CDR3 nucleotides: TGTGCCAGCAGCCAAGATTTTTCCCCCCTCCACTTT.

J is TRBJ1-4 and V is TRBV4-1; 7 positions agree with TRBD1. This CDR3 is 16 amino acids long. V was pared by 0 bases and J by 7 bases, with 8 bases of the junction left unmatched. The germline V gene has CDR1 MGHRA and CDR2 YSYEKL. The CDR3 loop is CASSQEGTAASEKLFF. The CDR3 DNA is TGCGCCAGCAGCCAAGAGGGGACAGCGGCGTCTGAAAAACTGTTTTTT.

The gene calls are TRBV7-2 and TRBJ2-1, with D possibly being TRBD2 (6 bases). Deletions cut 3 bases from V and 0 bases from J, with 12 bases between. CDR1 and CDR2 (germline): SGHTA, FQGNSA. This CDR3 is 16 amino acids long. The CDR3 DNA reads as TGTGCCAGCAGCTTTATCGCGGGAAGCTCCTACAATGAGCAGTTCTTC. Residues: CASSFIAGSSYNEQFF.

The chain uses TRBV4-3 and TRBJ1-4, with no clear D. Germline CDR1 and CDR2: LGHNA and YSLEER. Trimming shortened V by 1 base and J by 8 bases, and 11 bases separated the two germline ends. This CDR3 has 14 amino acids. CDR3 DNA sequence: TGCGCCAGCAGCCAAGGCCAGGACCTCGAAAAACTGTTTTTT. Amino acid sequence: CASSQGQDLEKLFF.

The genes are TRBV7-3 and TRBJ1-1; 7 bases map to TRBD1. The CDR3 extends over 13 amino acids. The germline CDR1 and CDR2 sequences are SGHTA and FQGTGA. Trimming took 5 bases from V and 6 from J; bases not matched to a gene: 6. CDR3 DNA sequence: TGTGCCAGCAGCCCGCGTGGACAGGCTGAAGCTTTCTTT. This sequence encodes CASSPRGQAEAFF.